This T cell receptor (beta chain) was found in a study of blood T cell repertoires in COVID-19. Across the study: Italy, Spain and the United States were the sources of the convalescent and acute COVID-19 samples. Sample material is recorded as cDNA or gDNA derived from T cells, B-cell-depleted T cells, or PBMCs.

The table lists this clone with a few counts. This CDR3 contains 12 residues. The V gene lost 4 bases and the J gene lost 0 bases, with 7 bases spanning the gap. Germline V gene lookup returns CDR1 SQVTM and CDR2 ANQGSEA. The authors' processing: Estimation of nucleated cell counts relied on the amplification of reference gene primers. Measured with immunoSEQ multiplex PCR; TCRdb has only the in-frame clones, and not every one. For V, J and clone size, that table is used; D and trimming come from the DNA. Among about 59,000 clones, more than 60% were seen once, and the ten largest hold roughly 10%. The TCR sequence derives from a human donor in a cohort sampled during active COVID-19. The chain is built from TRBV29-1 and TRBJ2-7, with D possibly being TRBD2 (6 bases). The material sequenced was peripheral blood. The CDR3 loop is CSVASDSYEQYF. The CDR3 DNA is TGCAGCGTTGCTAGCGACTCCTACGAGCAGTACTTC.